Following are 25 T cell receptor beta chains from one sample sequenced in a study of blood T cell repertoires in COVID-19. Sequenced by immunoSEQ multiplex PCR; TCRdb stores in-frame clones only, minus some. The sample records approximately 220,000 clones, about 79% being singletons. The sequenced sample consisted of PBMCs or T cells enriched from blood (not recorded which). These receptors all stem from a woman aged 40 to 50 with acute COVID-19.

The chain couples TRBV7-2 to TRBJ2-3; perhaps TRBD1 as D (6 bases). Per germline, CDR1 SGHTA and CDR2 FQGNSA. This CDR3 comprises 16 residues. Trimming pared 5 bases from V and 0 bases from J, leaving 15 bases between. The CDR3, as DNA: TGTGCCAGCAGCCCTGGACAGCTTCCTAGCACAGATACGCAGTATTTT. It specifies CASSPGQLPSTDTQYF.

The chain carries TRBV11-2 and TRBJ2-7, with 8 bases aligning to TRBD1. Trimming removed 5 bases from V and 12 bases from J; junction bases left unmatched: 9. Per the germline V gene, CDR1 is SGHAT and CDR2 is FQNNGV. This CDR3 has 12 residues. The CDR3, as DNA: TGTGCCAGCAGCCAGAACAGGGGGAAGTCGTACTTC. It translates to CASSQNRGKSYF.

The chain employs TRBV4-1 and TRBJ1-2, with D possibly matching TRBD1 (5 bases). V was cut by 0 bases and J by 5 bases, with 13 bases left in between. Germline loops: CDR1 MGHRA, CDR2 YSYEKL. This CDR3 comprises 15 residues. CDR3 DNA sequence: TGCGCCAGCAGCCAAGATGGGCTAGACAGTTATGGCTACACCTTC. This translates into CASSQDGLDSYGYTF.

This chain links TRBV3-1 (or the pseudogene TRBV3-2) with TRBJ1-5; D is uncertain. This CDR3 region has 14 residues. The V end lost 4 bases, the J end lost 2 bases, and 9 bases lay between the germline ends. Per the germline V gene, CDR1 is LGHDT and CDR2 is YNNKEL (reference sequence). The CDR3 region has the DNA TGTGCCAGCAGCCCAAGTACGGGCAATCAGCCCCAGCATTTT. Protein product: CASSPSTGNQPQHF.

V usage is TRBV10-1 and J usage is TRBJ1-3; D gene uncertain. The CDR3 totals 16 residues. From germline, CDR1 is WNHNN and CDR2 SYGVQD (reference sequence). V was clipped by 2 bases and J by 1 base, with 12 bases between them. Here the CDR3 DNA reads TGCGCCAGCAGTGAGAAGAACAGTCCTTCTGGAAACACCATATATTTT. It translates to CASSEKNSPSGNTIYF.

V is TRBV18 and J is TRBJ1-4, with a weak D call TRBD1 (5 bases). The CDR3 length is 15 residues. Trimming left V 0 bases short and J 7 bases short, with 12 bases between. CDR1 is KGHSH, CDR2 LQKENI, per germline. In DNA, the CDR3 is TGTGCCAGCTCACCACCGGAAGCAAGGGGTGAAAAACTGTTTTTT. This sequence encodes CASSPPEARGEKLFF.

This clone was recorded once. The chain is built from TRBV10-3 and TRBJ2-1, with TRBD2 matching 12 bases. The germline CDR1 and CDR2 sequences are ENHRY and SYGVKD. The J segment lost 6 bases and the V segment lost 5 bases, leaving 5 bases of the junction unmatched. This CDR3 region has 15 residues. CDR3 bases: TGTGCCATCAGTTGGACTAGCGGGACAGGCAATGAGCAGTTCTTC. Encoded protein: CAISWTSGTGNEQFF.

The CDR3 nucleotides are TGTGCCAGCCGAAGACAGGGATCCTACGAGCAGTACTTC. Residues: CASRRQGSYEQYF. This chain connects TRBV28 to TRBJ2-7; 7 bases line up with TRBD1. CDR3 size: 13 residues. Losses at the gene ends were 8 bases for V and 1 base for J; bases not matched to a gene: 5. CDR1 is MDHEN, CDR2 SYDVKM, per germline.

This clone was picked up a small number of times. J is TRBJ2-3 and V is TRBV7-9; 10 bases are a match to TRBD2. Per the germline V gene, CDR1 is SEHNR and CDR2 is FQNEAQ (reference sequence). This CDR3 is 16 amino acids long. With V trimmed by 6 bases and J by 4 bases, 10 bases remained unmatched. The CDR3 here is CASRGPAGGQADTQYF. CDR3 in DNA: TGTGCCAGCAGAGGCCCAGCGGGGGGGCAAGCAGATACGCAGTATTTT.

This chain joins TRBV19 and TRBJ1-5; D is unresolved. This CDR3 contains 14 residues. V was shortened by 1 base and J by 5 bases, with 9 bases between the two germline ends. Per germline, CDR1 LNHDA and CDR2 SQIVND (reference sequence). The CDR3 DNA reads TGTGCCAGTAGTATAGGGACTTCCCATCAGCCCCAGCATTTT. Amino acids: CASSIGTSHQPQHF.

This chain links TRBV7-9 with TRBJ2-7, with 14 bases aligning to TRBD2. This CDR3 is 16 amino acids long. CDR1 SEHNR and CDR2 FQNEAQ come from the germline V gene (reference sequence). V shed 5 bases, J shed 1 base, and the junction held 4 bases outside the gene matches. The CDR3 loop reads CASSPGTSGSSYEQYF. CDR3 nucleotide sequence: TGTGCCAGCAGCCCGGGGACTAGCGGGAGTTCCTACGAGCAGTACTTC.

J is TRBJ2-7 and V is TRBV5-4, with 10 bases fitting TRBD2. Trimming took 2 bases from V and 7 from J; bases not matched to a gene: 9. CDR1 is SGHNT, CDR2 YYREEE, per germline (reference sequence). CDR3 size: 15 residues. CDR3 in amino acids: CASSLSSSGGREQYF. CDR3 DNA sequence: TGTGCCAGCAGCTTATCTTCTAGCGGGGGCCGGGAGCAGTACTTC.

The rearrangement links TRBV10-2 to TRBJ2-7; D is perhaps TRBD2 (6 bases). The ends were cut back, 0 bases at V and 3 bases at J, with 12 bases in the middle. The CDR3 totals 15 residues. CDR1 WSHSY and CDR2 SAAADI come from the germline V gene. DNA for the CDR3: TGCGCCAGCAGTGAGTCAGGAGGGCGAATCTACGAGCAGTACTTC. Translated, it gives CASSESGGRIYEQYF.

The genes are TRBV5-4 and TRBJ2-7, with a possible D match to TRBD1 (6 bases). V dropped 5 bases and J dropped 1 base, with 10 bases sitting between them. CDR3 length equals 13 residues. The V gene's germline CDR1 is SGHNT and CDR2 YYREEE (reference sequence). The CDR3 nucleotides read TGTGCCAGCAGACGTGACAGGTCCTACGAGCAGTACTTC. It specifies CASRRDRSYEQYF.

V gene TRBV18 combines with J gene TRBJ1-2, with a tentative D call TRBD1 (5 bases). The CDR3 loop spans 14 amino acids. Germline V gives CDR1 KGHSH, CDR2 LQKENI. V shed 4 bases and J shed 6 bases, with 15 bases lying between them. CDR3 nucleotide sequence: TGTGCCAGCTCACGGACACTTACTCCCAATGGCTACACCTTC. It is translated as CASSRTLTPNGYTF.

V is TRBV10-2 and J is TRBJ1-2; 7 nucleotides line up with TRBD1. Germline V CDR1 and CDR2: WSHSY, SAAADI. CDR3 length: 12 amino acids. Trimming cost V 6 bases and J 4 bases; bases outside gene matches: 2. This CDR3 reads CASSRDSYGYTF. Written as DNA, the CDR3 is TGCGCCAGCAGCCGGGACAGCTATGGCTACACCTTC.

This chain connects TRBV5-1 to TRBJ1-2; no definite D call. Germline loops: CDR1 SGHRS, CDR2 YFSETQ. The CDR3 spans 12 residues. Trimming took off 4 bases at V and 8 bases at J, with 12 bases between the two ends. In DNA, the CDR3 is TGCGCCAGCAGCCAATCCACTGAGGGCTACACCTTC. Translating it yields CASSQSTEGYTF.

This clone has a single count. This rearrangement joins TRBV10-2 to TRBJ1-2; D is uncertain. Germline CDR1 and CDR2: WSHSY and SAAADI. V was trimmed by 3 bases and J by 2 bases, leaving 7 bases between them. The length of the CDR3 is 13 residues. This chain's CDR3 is CASSEYRNYGYTF. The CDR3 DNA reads TGCGCCAGCAGTGAATACAGAAACTATGGCTACACCTTC.

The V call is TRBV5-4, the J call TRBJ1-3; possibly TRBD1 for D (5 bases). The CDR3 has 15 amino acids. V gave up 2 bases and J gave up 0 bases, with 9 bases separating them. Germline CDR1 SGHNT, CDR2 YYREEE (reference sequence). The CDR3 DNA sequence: TGTGCCAGCAGCTTCGTAGGGGCCTCTGGAAACACCATATATTTT. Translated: CASSFVGASGNTIYF. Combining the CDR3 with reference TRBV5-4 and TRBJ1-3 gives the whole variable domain ETGVTQSPTHLIKTRGQQVTLRCSSQSGHNTVSWYQQALGQGPQFIFQYYREEENGRGNFPPRFSGLQFPNYSSELNVNALELDDSALYLCASSFVGASGNTIYFGEGSWLTVV.

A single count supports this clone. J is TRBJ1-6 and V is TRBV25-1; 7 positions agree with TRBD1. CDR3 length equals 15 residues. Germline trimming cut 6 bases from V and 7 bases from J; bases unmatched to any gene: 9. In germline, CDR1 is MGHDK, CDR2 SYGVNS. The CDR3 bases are TGTGCCAGCAGGGTGCCCGGGACAGTAAATTCACCCCTCCACTTT. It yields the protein CASRVPGTVNSPLHF.

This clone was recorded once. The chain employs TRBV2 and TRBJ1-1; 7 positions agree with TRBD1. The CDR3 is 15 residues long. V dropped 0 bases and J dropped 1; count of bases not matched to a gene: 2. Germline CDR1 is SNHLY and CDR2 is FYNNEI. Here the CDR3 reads CASSEARTGNTEAFF. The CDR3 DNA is TGTGCCAGCAGTGAAGCGCGGACAGGGAACACTGAAGCTTTCTTT.

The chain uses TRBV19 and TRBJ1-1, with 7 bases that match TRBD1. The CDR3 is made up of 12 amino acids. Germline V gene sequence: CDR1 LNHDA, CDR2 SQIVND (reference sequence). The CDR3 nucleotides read TGTGCGACACAGGGGATGAACACTGAAGCTTTCTTT. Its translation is CATQGMNTEAFF.

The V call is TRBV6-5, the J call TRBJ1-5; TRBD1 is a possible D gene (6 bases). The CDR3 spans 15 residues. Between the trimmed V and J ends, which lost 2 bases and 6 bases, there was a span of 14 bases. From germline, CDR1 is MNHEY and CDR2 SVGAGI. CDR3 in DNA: TGTGCCAGCAGTTACACGTCAGGGGCCAGTCAGCCCCAGCATTTT. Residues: CASSYTSGASQPQHF.

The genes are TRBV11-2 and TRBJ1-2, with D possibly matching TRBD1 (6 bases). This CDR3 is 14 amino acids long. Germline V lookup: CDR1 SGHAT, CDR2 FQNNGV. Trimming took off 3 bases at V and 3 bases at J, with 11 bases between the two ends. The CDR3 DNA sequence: TGTGCCAGCAGCTTGACAGGCTGGGACTATGGCTACACCTTC. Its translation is CASSLTGWDYGYTF.

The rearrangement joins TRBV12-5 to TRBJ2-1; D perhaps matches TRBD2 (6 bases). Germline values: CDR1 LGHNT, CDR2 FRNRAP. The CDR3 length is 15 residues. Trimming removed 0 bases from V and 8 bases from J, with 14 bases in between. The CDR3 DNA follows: TGTGCTAGTGGTTTGGTTCAAGGAGGGTCGGATGAGCAGTTCTTC. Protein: CASGLVQGGSDEQFF.